This T cell receptor (beta chain) was captured in a study of CD8 T cells in ankylosing spondylitis. Overall study findings and caveats: One TCR beta motif, made up of roughly eight highly homologous variants, appeared characteristic of ankylosing spondylitis blood. Reportedly, matched ankylosing spondylitis synovial fluid was significantly enriched for disease-linked clones. Some motif variants had been reported before (in reactive arthritis synovial fluid and blood).

Quantitative barcoded 5'-RACE was used to prepare TCR beta libraries. TCRdb processed the 5' RACE reads anew with MiXCR; each CDR3 protein has one entry. The sample shows some 140,000 distinct CDR3 sequences, 7.3% of them seen only once. This clonotype was counted ten times or more. Antigen: not known. CDR3 length: 14 residues. V gave up 2 bases and J gave up 2 bases, with 9 bases separating them. Per germline, CDR1 LGHNA and CDR2 YSLEER. The chain is built from TRBV4-3 and TRBJ1-2; D is perhaps TRBD1 (5 bases). Sequencing used blood, either unsorted or a sorted T cell fraction (not recorded which). The clonotype originates from a female donor with ankylosing spondylitis or in good health (not recorded which). The CDR3 protein is CASSQFRENYGYTF. The CDR3 coding sequence is TGCGCCAGCAGCCAATTCAGGGAGAACTATGGCTACACCTTC.